The 25 T cell receptor beta chains below come from one sample, sequenced in a study of blood T cell repertoires in COVID-19. Clones were sequenced by immunoSEQ multiplex PCR, and TCRdb holds only the in-frame ones, with some missing. This repertoire shows roughly 200,000 clones, around 86% found once; its top ten account for around 8.6%. Sample: PBMCs or T cells enriched from blood (not recorded which). The receptors stem from a woman aged 30 to 39 who had recovered from COVID-19.

As for this clone: Its ends do not fully match the called genes, so a read error is possible. This rearrangement joins TRBV3-1 (or the pseudogene TRBV3-2) to TRBJ2-1, with 7 bases matching TRBD2. The CDR3 extends over 15 amino acids. CDR1 LGHDT and CDR2 YNNKEL come from the germline V gene (reference sequence). CDR3 sequence: CASRQDRAGANEQFF. In DNA, the CDR3 is TGTGCCAGCAGGCAAGATCGCGCGGGAGCCAATGAGCAGTTCTTC.

The chain combines TRBV6-1 with TRBJ1-5; D gene uncertain. This CDR3 comprises 13 residues. Per the germline V gene, CDR1 is MNHNS and CDR2 is SASEGT. The V gene lost 2 bases and the J gene lost 6 bases, with 8 bases spanning the gap. Here the CDR3 DNA reads TGTGCCAGCAGTGAACTCTCGGGTCAGCCCCAGCATTTT. It translates to CASSELSGQPQHF.

The chain combines TRBV4-1 with TRBJ1-1, with a tentative D call TRBD1 (5 bases). V dropped 0 bases and J dropped 4 bases, with 12 bases sitting between them. The germline gives CDR1 MGHRA, CDR2 YSYEKL. The CDR3 contains 15 residues. This chain's CDR3 is CASSQESGLGTEAFF. DNA for the CDR3: TGCGCCAGCAGCCAAGAATCAGGGTTAGGCACTGAAGCTTTCTTT.

The chain carries TRBV4-1 and TRBJ2-1, with a tentative D call TRBD2 (5 bases). Germline CDR1 is MGHRA and CDR2 is YSYEKL. This CDR3 contains 17 residues. Trimming left V 3 bases short and J 0 bases short, with 15 bases between. The CDR3 reads CASSHQPPGSSYNEQFF. The CDR3 nucleotides read TGCGCCAGCAGCCACCAACCCCCGGGGAGCTCCTACAATGAGCAGTTCTTC.

The chain joins TRBV9 to TRBJ2-2, with TRBD2 identical over 8 bases. Germline V gene data show CDR1 as SGDLS and CDR2 as YYNGEE. This CDR3 contains 16 residues. Unmatched junction bases numbered 2, after V lost 0 bases and J lost 1 base. This CDR3 is CASSVESGRNTGELFF. In nucleotides, the CDR3 is TGTGCCAGCAGCGTAGAAAGCGGGAGGAACACCGGGGAGCTGTTTTTT.

This rearrangement joins TRBV28 to TRBJ2-2; perhaps TRBD1 as D (5 bases). V shed 5 bases and J shed 0 bases, with 10 bases lying between them. The CDR3 spans 15 residues. Per germline, CDR1 MDHEN and CDR2 SYDVKM. The CDR3 here is CASSHRSSNTGELFF. The DNA for the CDR3 is TGTGCCAGCAGTCACAGGTCTTCGAACACCGGGGAGCTGTTTTTT.

This chain's CDR3 is CAISESGSPYNEQFF. The CDR3, as DNA: TGTGCCATCAGTGAAAGCGGGAGCCCCTACAATGAGCAGTTCTTC. The chain joins TRBV10-3 to TRBJ2-1; TRBD2 matches 8 bases. Germline CDR1 ENHRY, CDR2 SYGVKD. The V segment lost 3 bases and the J segment 2 bases; nucleotides outside the gene matches: 3. There are 15 residues in the CDR3.

The V gene is TRBV13, the J gene TRBJ2-7; D perhaps matches TRBD2 (5 bases). Per the germline V gene, CDR1 is PRHDT and CDR2 is FYEKMQ (reference sequence). With 5 bases removed from V and 3 bases from J, the gap between germline ends came to 11 bases. This CDR3 is built from 13 residues. CDR3 in amino acids: CASSLRGDYEQYF. The DNA of the CDR3 is TGTGCCAGCAGCCTCCGGGGTGACTACGAGCAGTACTTC.

CDR3 amino acids: CASRTSSYTGELFF. The CDR3 DNA reads TGTGCCAGTCGGACTAGCAGTTACACCGGGGAGCTGTTTTTT. J is TRBJ2-2 and V is TRBV6-5, with TRBD2 matching over 8 bases. The CDR3 has 14 amino acids. Germline loops: CDR1 MNHEY, CDR2 SVGAGI. Unmatched junction bases numbered 6, after V lost 9 bases and J lost 3 bases.

V is TRBV5-7 and J is TRBJ2-7, with D tentatively TRBD2 (5 bases). TRBV5-7 is an ORF, and what it does is uncertain. This CDR3 is 14 amino acids long. V dropped 4 bases and J dropped 2 bases, with 13 bases sitting between them. CDR3 nucleotide sequence: TGTGCCAGCAGCCCGGGAAGGAACCCCTACGAGCAGTACTTC. Translated: CASSPGRNPYEQYF.

The chain couples TRBV5-1 to TRBJ2-3; 8 bases align to TRBD2. V trimming: 0 bases; J trimming: 14 bases; junction bases outside the gene matches: 5. Germline V gives CDR1 SGHRS, CDR2 YFSETQ. The CDR3 is 12 amino acids. The DNA of the CDR3 is TGCGCCAGCAGCTTGGAGGGACTAGTCTGGTATTTT. Protein product: CASSLEGLVWYF.

V usage is TRBV9 and J usage is TRBJ1-3, with 8 bases identical to TRBD1. The CDR3 is made up of 16 amino acids. Trimming at V came to 0 bases and at J to 0 bases, leaving 2 bases not matched to a gene. The germline V gene encodes CDR1 SGDLS and CDR2 YYNGEE. The CDR3 DNA reads TGTGCCAGCAGCGTAGGACAGGGGACCTCTGGAAACACCATATATTTT. Amino acid sequence: CASSVGQGTSGNTIYF. The complete variable domain, with remaining parts taken from reference TRBV9 and TRBJ1-3, reads DSGVTQTPKHLITATGQRVTLRCSPRSGDLSVYWYQQSLDQGLQFLIQYYNGEERAKGNILERFSAQQFPDLHSELNLSSLELGDSALYFCASSVGQGTSGNTIYFGEGSWLTVV.

The rearrangement uses TRBV29-1 and TRBJ2-7; maybe TRBD1 (6 bases). Trimming left V 7 bases short and J 5 bases short, with 12 bases between. Germline V gene lookup returns CDR1 SQVTM and CDR2 ANQGSEA. This CDR3 comprises 11 residues. CDR3 DNA: TGCAGCGGGATACAGGGTCACGAGCAGTACTTC. This translates into CSGIQGHEQYF.

The genes are TRBV6-5 and TRBJ1-4, with 7 bases identical to TRBD1. The CDR3 consists of 15 residues. Germline lookup yields CDR1 MNHEY and CDR2 SVGAGI. V lost 6 bases, J lost 0 bases, and 4 bases stayed unmatched. This chain's CDR3 is CASSRDSSTNEKLFF. The CDR3 DNA reads TGTGCCAGCAGCCGGGACAGTTCAACTAATGAAAAACTGTTTTTT.

The rearrangement uses TRBV18 and TRBJ2-2, with 12 positions matching TRBD2. In germline, CDR1 is KGHSH, CDR2 LQKENI. CDR3 length: 18 amino acids. With V trimmed by 3 bases and J by 0 bases, 5 bases remained unmatched. CDR3 region: CASSPLAGGNANTGELFF. The CDR3 region has the DNA TGTGCCAGCTCACCCCTAGCGGGAGGGAACGCGAACACCGGGGAGCTGTTTTTT. The entire variable domain, with the rest obtained from reference TRBV18 and TRBJ2-2, is as follows: NAGVMQNPRHLVRRRGQEARLRCSPMKGHSHVYWYRQLPEEGLKFMVYLQKENIIDESGMPKERFSAEFPKEGPSILRIQQVVRGDSAAYFCASSPLAGGNANTGELFFGEGSRLTVL.

The J gene is TRBJ2-6, the V gene TRBV28, with TRBD1 identical over 7 bases. CDR3 length equals 18 residues. CDR1 MDHEN and CDR2 SYDVKM come from the germline V gene. Trimming removed 3 bases from V and 0 bases from J; junction bases left unmatched: 8. CDR3 protein: CASSLDRWEYSGANVLTF. The CDR3 region has the DNA TGTGCCAGCAGTTTGGACAGGTGGGAATACTCTGGGGCCAACGTCCTGACTTTC.

The V gene is TRBV11-2, the J gene TRBJ2-2, with 7 positions matching TRBD1. The CDR3 is 16 amino acids. J gave up 0 bases and V 1 base, and 2 bases lay outside the gene matches. CDR1 and CDR2 from the germline V gene are SGHAT and FQNNGV. The CDR3 here is CASSLVGTANTGELFF. The CDR3 DNA follows: TGTGCCAGCAGCTTAGTTGGGACAGCGAACACCGGGGAGCTGTTTTTT.

This chain joins TRBV11-2 and TRBJ2-2; D is unclear. CDR3 length: 13 residues. With 7 bases removed from V and 4 bases from J, the gap between germline ends came to 10 bases. The germline CDR1 and CDR2 sequences are SGHAT and FQNNGV. CDR3 nucleotides: TGTGCCAGCACCTCCGAGATCACCGGGGAGCTGTTTTTT. Protein: CASTSEITGELFF.

The genes are TRBV7-6 and TRBJ2-1; 10 bases are a match to TRBD1. CDR1 is SGHVS and CDR2 is FNYEAQ in the germline V gene. The V and J ends lost 5 bases and 3 bases, in that order; junction bases with no gene match: 7. The CDR3 spans 16 residues. This CDR3 is CASSPAGTGVYNEQFF. In DNA, the CDR3 is TGTGCCAGCAGCCCCGCCGGGACAGGGGTCTACAATGAGCAGTTCTTC.

This chain uses TRBV24-1 with TRBJ2-2; no firm D call. Trimming left V 4 bases short and J 8 bases short, with 10 bases between. The CDR3 runs to 13 residues. In germline, CDR1 is KGHDR, CDR2 SFDVKD. CDR3 sequence: CATSDLLRGELFF. CDR3 nucleotides: TGTGCCACCAGTGACCTCTTGCGAGGGGAGCTGTTTTTT.

V usage is TRBV28 and J usage is TRBJ1-3; weak D call: TRBD1 (5 bases). Germline CDR1 MDHEN, CDR2 SYDVKM. The CDR3 length is 16 residues. Trimming removed 3 bases from V and 2 bases from J, with 14 bases in between. CDR3 sequence: CASSLARQRAGNTIYF. CDR3 DNA: TGTGCCAGCAGTTTGGCCCGACAGCGCGCTGGAAACACCATATATTTT.

The chain uses TRBV28 and TRBJ2-2, with no clear D. Trimming removed 4 bases at V and 3 bases at J, with 6 bases between. The CDR3 consists of 13 residues. CDR1 is MDHEN and CDR2 is SYDVKM in the germline V gene. The CDR3 coding sequence is TGTGCCAGCAGTTCCCTTTACACCGGGGAGCTGTTTTTT. Amino acid sequence: CASSSLYTGELFF.

This clone has a single count. The chain employs TRBV4-1 and TRBJ2-1, with TRBD2 identical over 12 bases. Germline CDR1 MGHRA, CDR2 YSYEKL. The CDR3 loop spans 17 amino acids. The junction had 7 bases not matched to a gene; V was cut back by 0 bases and J by 7 bases. CDR3 bases: TGCGCCAGCAGCCAAGATAGGGCTCTAGCGGGAGGGAATGAGCAGTTCTTC. Protein product: CASSQDRALAGGNEQFF.

The genes are TRBV10-3 and TRBJ1-2, with TRBD1 identical over 9 bases. The CDR3 extends over 11 amino acids. Trimming at V came to 8 bases and at J to 7 bases, leaving 2 bases not matched to a gene. Per the germline V gene, CDR1 is ENHRY and CDR2 is SYGVKD. The DNA for the CDR3 is TGTGCCATCCGGGACAGGGCTGGCTACACCTTC. Residues: CAIRDRAGYTF.

V gene TRBV28 combines with J gene TRBJ2-2; 7 bases map to TRBD1. Trimming at V came to 2 bases and at J to 7 bases, leaving 7 bases not matched to a gene. The germline gives CDR1 MDHEN, CDR2 SYDVKM. The CDR3 runs 15 residues. CDR3 in DNA: TGTGCCAGCAGTTTAGGGGACAGTAGGTTCGGGGAGCTGTTTTTT. Protein: CASSLGDSRFGELFF.